One sample yielded the 10 T cell receptor beta chains listed below, sequenced in a study of blood T cell repertoires in COVID-19. Here immunoSEQ multiplex PCR was the method, and the copy in TCRdb shows in-frame clones only, minus some. The sample includes roughly 400,000 clones, 70% to 90% of them seen just once. Material: PBMCs or T cells enriched from blood (not recorded which). The source is a woman between 18 and 29 years old who had been exposed to COVID-19.

The chain employs TRBV4-2 and TRBJ1-2; D unresolved. The germline V gene encodes CDR1 LGHNA and CDR2 YNFKEQ. The CDR3 runs to 13 residues. Between the trimmed V and J ends, which lost 3 bases and 1 base, there was a span of 6 bases. The CDR3 protein is CASSHGVNYGYTF. The CDR3 DNA is TGTGCCAGCAGCCATGGAGTTAACTATGGCTACACCTTC.

The rearrangement joins TRBV5-6 to TRBJ1-1; 7 bases align to TRBD1. J lost 0 bases, V lost 3 bases, and 5 bases had no gene match. Germline-derived CDR1 and CDR2 are SGHDT and YYEEEE. CDR3 length: 15 amino acids. CDR3 protein: CASSSQQGMNTEAFF. The CDR3 region has the DNA TGTGCCAGCAGCTCCCAACAGGGGATGAACACTGAAGCTTTCTTT.

The chain is built from TRBV7-8 and TRBJ1-6; TRBD1 is a possible D gene (6 bases). The germline CDR1 and CDR2 sequences are SGHVS and FQNEAQ. V was trimmed by 5 bases and J by 7 bases, leaving 18 bases between them. The CDR3 has 16 residues. The CDR3 loop reads CASSPLRGLLNSPLHF. For the CDR3, the DNA is TGTGCCAGCAGCCCTCTGCGGGGGCTTCTGAATTCACCCCTCCACTTT. The variable domain in full, with the rest retrieved from reference TRBV7-8 and TRBJ1-6, is GAGVSQSPRYKVAKRGQDVALRCDPISGHVSLFWYQQALGQGPEFLTYFQNEAQLDKSGLPSDRFFAERPEGSVSTLKIQRTQQEDSAVYLCASSPLRGLLNSPLHFGNGTRLTVT.

The J gene is TRBJ2-3, the V gene TRBV2; 10 bases fit TRBD2. Germline CDR1 and CDR2: SNHLY and FYNNEI. CDR3 length: 16 residues. The J segment lost 3 bases and the V segment lost 4 bases, leaving 7 bases of the junction unmatched. CDR3 loop: CASSALAGGPTDTQYF. The CDR3 DNA is TGTGCCAGCAGTGCCTTAGCGGGAGGACCGACAGATACGCAGTATTTT.

The V gene is TRBV3-1 (or the pseudogene TRBV3-2), the J gene TRBJ1-1, with 8 bases lining up with TRBD1. The junction had 2 bases not matched to a gene; V was cut back by 0 bases and J by 11 bases. The CDR3 has 12 amino acids. Germline V gene data show CDR1 as LGHDT and CDR2 as YNNKEL (reference sequence). The CDR3 DNA reads TGTGCCAGCAGCCAAGAACAGGGGGGCGCTTTCTTT. Protein: CASSQEQGGAFF.

The chain combines TRBV4-3 with TRBJ1-4; 9 nucleotides match TRBD1. J gave up 8 bases and V 0 bases, and 7 bases lay outside the gene matches. Looked up from germline, CDR1 is LGHNA and CDR2 is YSLEER. The CDR3 length is 16 residues. This chain's CDR3 is CASSQDGTGSWEKLFF. CDR3 sequence (DNA): TGCGCCAGCAGCCAAGATGGGACAGGGTCTTGGGAAAAACTGTTTTTT.

This clone was found once. This rearrangement joins TRBV4-1 to TRBJ1-6, with D possibly being TRBD1 (6 bases). The V end was cut by 5 bases, the J end by 5 bases, with 10 bases between. The CDR3 is 14 amino acids. Germline assignment: CDR1 MGHRA and CDR2 YSYEKL. CDR3 sequence: CASSFGQNNSPLHF. CDR3 nucleotide sequence: TGCGCCAGCAGCTTCGGACAGAATAATTCACCCCTCCACTTT.

This clone was recorded only once. The rearrangement uses TRBV9 and TRBJ1-6; maybe TRBD1 (6 bases). The length of the CDR3 is 16 residues. From germline, CDR1 is SGDLS and CDR2 YYNGEE. V was cut by 3 bases and J by 0 bases, with 10 bases left in between. DNA of the CDR3: TGTGCCAGCAGCGACGGACAGAGCTCCTATAATTCACCCCTCCACTTT. Protein product: CASSDGQSSYNSPLHF.

There are a few counts of this clone. V and J are TRBV27 and TRBJ2-7; 7 bases align to TRBD1. The CDR3 consists of 13 residues. Per germline, CDR1 MNHEY and CDR2 SMNVEV (reference sequence). J lost 2 bases, V lost 8 bases, and 6 bases had no gene match. CDR3 coding DNA: TGTGCCAGCGGGGACAGTTCCCCCTACGAGCAGTACTTC. Residues: CASGDSSPYEQYF.

This sequence joins TRBV7-9 and TRBJ2-2; possibly TRBD2 for D (5 bases). The CDR3 totals 16 residues. CDR1 SEHNR and CDR2 FQNEAQ come from the germline V gene (reference sequence). Trimming stripped 0 bases from V and 1 base from J, with 9 bases between. The CDR3 is CASSLAAGGNTGELFF. CDR3 coding DNA: TGTGCCAGCAGCTTAGCGGCGGGCGGGAACACCGGGGAGCTGTTTTTT.